This TCR beta chain derives from a study of blood T cells in healthy people across ages. Study-level background: About one barcoded beta molecule per two T cells was the capture yield of template switching. Study-wide points: As age increased, TCR beta diversity per million T cells fell in a roughly linear fashion. When set beside aged donors, long-lived donors presented more naive CD4+ cells and higher diversity.

CDR3 size: 19 residues. The germline CDR1 and CDR2 sequences are LGHNA and YNFKEQ. With a J-beta primer mix and a sample-barcoded 5' primer, a second PCR ran 7 to 11 cycles. TCRdb re-derived calls from the 5' RACE reads in MiXCR, one entry per CDR3 protein. Of fewer than 1.5 million distinct CDR3 sequences listed, around 39% are singletons. On this clonotype: The antigen remains unidentified.

For every donor, a draw yielded 8.5 to 10 milliliters of peripheral blood. V usage is TRBV4-2 and J usage is TRBJ2-4, with TRBD1 matching over 9 bases. The J call could be wrong; TRBJ2-7 is a better fit for the DNA end. The TCR originated in a young woman in good health. The sequenced sample was blood. The CDR3 loop reads CASSQREGQGTIGQAEQYF. Written as DNA, the CDR3 is TGTGCCAGCAGCCAACGAGAAGGACAGGGGACGATAGGTCAGGCCGAGCAGTACTTC.